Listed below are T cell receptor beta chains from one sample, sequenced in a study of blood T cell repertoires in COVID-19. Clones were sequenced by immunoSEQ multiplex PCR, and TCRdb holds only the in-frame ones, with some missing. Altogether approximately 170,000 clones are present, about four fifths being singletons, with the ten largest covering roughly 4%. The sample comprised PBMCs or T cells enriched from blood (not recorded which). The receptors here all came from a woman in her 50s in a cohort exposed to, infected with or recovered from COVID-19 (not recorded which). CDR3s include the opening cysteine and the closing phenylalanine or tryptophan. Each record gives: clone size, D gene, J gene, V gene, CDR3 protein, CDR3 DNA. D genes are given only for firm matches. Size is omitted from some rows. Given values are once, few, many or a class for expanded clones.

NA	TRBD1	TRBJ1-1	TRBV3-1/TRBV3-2	CASSQGQGVSEAFF	TGTGCCAGCAGCCAAGGACAGGGGGTTTCTGAAGCTTTCTTT
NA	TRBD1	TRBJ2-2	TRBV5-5	CASSSQGADTGELFF	TGTGCCAGCAGCTCACAGGGGGCGGACACCGGGGAGCTGTTTTTT
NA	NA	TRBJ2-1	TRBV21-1	CASDPKNGGSSYNEQFF	TGTGCCAGCGACCCGAAAAACGGGGGAAGCTCCTACAATGAGCAGTTCTTC
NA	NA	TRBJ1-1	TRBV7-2	CASSLQENTEAFF	TGTGCCAGCAGTCTACAGGAGAACACTGAAGCTTTCTTT
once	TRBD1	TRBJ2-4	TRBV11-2	CASSLVRTGLLRGGNIQYF	TGTGCCAGCAGCTTAGTGAGGACAGGCCTCCTCCGGGGTGGAAACATTCAGTACTTC
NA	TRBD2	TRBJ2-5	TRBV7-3	CASSYSGQREETQYF	TGTGCCAGCAGCTATTCAGGGCAGCGGGAGGAGACCCAGTACTTC
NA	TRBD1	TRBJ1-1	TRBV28	CASLSLPVRDRDYEAFF	TGTGCCAGCCTCAGTTTACCCGTAAGGGACAGGGACTATGAAGCTTTCTTT
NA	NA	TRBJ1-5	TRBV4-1	CASSQDQGNQPQHF	TGCGCCAGCAGCCAAGATCAGGGGAATCAGCCCCAGCATTTT
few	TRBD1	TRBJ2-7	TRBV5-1	CASSRGQGTYEQYF	TGCGCCAGCAGCAGGGGACAGGGTACCTACGAGCAGTACTTC
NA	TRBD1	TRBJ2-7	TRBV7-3	CASSFRGTGGGDEQYF	TGTGCCAGCAGTTTCAGGGGGACAGGGGGAGGCGACGAGCAGTACTTC
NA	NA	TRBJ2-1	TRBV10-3	CAISESGGEQFF	TGTGCCATCAGTGAGTCTGGCGGTGAGCAGTTCTTC
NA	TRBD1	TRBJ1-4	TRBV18	CASSGGQGEKLFF	TGTGCCAGCTCAGGCGGACAGGGGGAAAAACTGTTTTTT
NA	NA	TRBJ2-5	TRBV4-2	CASRGTGQETQYF	TGTGCCAGCAGAGGAACAGGGCAAGAGACCCAGTACTTC
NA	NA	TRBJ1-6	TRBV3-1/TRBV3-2	CASSQDRNSPLHF	TGTGCCAGCAGCCAAGACAGGAATTCACCCCTCCACTTT
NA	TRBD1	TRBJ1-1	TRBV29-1	CSVEGGGGRTEAFF	TGCAGCGTTGAAGGAGGGGGCGGAAGGACTGAAGCTTTCTTT
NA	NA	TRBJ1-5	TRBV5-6	CASSLADGGSNQPQHF	TGTGCCAGCAGCTTGGCGGACGGAGGAAGCAATCAGCCCCAGCATTTT